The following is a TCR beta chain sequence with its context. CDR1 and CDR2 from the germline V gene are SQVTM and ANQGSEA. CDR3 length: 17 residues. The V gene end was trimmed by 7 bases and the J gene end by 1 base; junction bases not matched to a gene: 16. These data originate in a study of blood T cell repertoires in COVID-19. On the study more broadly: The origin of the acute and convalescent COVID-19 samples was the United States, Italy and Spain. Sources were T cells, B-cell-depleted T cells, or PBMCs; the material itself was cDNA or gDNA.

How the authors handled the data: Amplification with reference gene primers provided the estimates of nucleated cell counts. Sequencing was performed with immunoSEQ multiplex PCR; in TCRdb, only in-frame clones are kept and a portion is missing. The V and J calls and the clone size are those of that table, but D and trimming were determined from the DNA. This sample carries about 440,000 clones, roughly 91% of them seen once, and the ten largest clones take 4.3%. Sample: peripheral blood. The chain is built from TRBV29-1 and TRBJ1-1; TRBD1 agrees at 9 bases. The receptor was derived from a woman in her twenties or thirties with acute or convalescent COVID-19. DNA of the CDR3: TGCAGCGCCAAACCGGGACAGGGAGAGAACGGGAACACTGAAGCTTTCTTT. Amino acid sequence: CSAKPGQGENGNTEAFF.